Below are 12 T cell receptor beta chains sequenced from a single sample in a study of T cell changes during pregnancy in multiple sclerosis. Profiled with immunoSEQ multiplex PCR; TCRdb holds only in-frame clones, not every one. The repertoire consists of roughly 80,000 clones, with about 91% occurring once and the leading ten covering more than 1.4%. Here the sequenced sample was peripheral blood, taken before pregnancy. The receptor source for this set is a female donor with multiple sclerosis, enrolled in a pregnancy study.

The rearrangement uses TRBV12-5 and TRBJ2-1, with TRBD1 matching 11 bases. J was trimmed by 6 bases and V by 6 bases; bases with no gene match: 10. In germline, CDR1 is LGHNT, CDR2 FRNRAP. The CDR3 is 16 residues long. CDR3 in DNA: TGTGCTAGTGGCCGGGGACAGGGGGAGAAAGGCAATGAGCAGTTCTTC. Protein product: CASGRGQGEKGNEQFF.

V gene TRBV11-2 combines with J gene TRBJ2-2; tentative D call: TRBD1 (5 bases). This CDR3 has 14 amino acids. Germline CDR1 reads SGHAT; CDR2 reads FQNNGV. With 5 bases removed from V and 5 bases from J, the gap between germline ends came to 12 bases. CDR3 residues: CASSLNQGTGELFF. DNA of the CDR3: TGTGCCAGCAGCCTTAACCAGGGTACCGGGGAGCTGTTTTTT.

The rearrangement uses TRBV19 and TRBJ2-5, with D unclear. The germline V gene has CDR1 LNHDA and CDR2 SQIVND (reference sequence). V was pared by 5 bases and J by 7 bases, with 14 bases between. The CDR3 runs to 13 residues. Here the CDR3 reads CASSGRQARTQYF. In nucleotides, the CDR3 is TGTGCCAGTAGTGGGCGTCAGGCACGGACCCAGTACTTC.

The V and J genes are TRBV29-1 and TRBJ1-1; no firm D call. V dropped 3 bases and J dropped 5 bases, with 7 bases sitting between them. CDR3 length equals 11 residues. Germline lookup yields CDR1 SQVTM and CDR2 ANQGSEA. The CDR3 loop reads CSVDRGTEAFF. The CDR3 DNA follows: TGCAGCGTTGATCGCGGGACTGAAGCTTTCTTT.

The gene calls are TRBV7-9 and TRBJ1-3; D is undetermined. The V end was cut by 1 base, the J end by 4 bases, with 8 bases between. The CDR3 is made up of 14 amino acids. Germline-derived CDR1 and CDR2 are SEHNR and FQNEAQ (reference sequence). The chain's CDR3 is CASSLDLGGNTIYF. The CDR3 nucleotides are TGTGCCAGCAGCTTAGATCTCGGGGGAAACACCATATATTTT.

The chain is built from TRBV7-2 and TRBJ2-5; 8 bases are a match to TRBD2. The germline V gene encodes CDR1 SGHTA and CDR2 FQGNSA. The CDR3 is 15 residues long. Losses at the gene ends were 6 bases for V and 5 bases for J; bases not matched to a gene: 11. Here the CDR3 DNA reads TGTGCCAGCAGGAGAACTAGCGGCCTGCCCGAGACCCAGTACTTC. This codes for CASRRTSGLPETQYF. The full variable domain, with the rest looked up from reference TRBV7-2 and TRBJ2-5, is GAGVSQSPSNKVTEKGKDVELRCDPISGHTALYWYRQSLGQGLEFLIYFQGNSAPDKSGLPSDRFSAERTGGSVSTLTIQRTQQEDSAVYLCASRRTSGLPETQYFGPGTRLLVL.

The count of this clone is one. This rearrangement joins TRBV6-1 to TRBJ1-2; D is uncertain. Per the germline V gene, CDR1 is MNHNS and CDR2 is SASEGT. The CDR3 length is 13 residues. V lost 10 bases and J 2 bases, leaving 14 bases between the germline ends. CDR3 loop: CATLQYPNYGYTF. The CDR3 region has the DNA TGTGCCACCTTACAGTATCCAAACTATGGCTACACCTTC.

This chain uses TRBV5-1 with TRBJ1-3, with D perhaps TRBD1 (5 bases). This CDR3 has 14 amino acids. The germline V and J ends were trimmed by 2 bases and 9 bases, with 15 bases remaining between them. Germline CDR1 SGHRS, CDR2 YFSETQ. The CDR3 DNA follows: TGCGCCAGCAGCTTCGACTCAGGGAAGGGCACCATATATTTT. Protein product: CASSFDSGKGTIYF.

The chain employs TRBV27 and TRBJ1-6; 8 nucleotides line up with TRBD1. After removal of 6 bases from V and 12 bases from J, the junction contained 4 bases not matched to a gene. This CDR3 is built from 12 residues. The germline gives CDR1 MNHEY, CDR2 SMNVEV (reference sequence). This CDR3 is CASSNTGGPLHF. The CDR3 region has the DNA TGTGCCAGCAGCAACACAGGGGGACCCCTCCACTTT.

This clone occurred once. This chain connects TRBV7-2 to TRBJ1-5; D gene unclear. Germline CDR1 SGHTA, CDR2 FQGNSA. This CDR3 is 15 amino acids long. The V end lost 5 bases, the J end lost 2 bases, and 13 bases lay between the germline ends. The DNA of the CDR3 is TGTGCCAGCAGCCCTCCCCCGGTTGGCAATCAGCCCCAGCATTTT. Residues: CASSPPPVGNQPQHF. The variable domain in full, completed from reference TRBV7-2 and TRBJ1-5, reads GAGVSQSPSNKVTEKGKDVELRCDPISGHTALYWYRQSLGQGLEFLIYFQGNSAPDKSGLPSDRFSAERTGGSVSTLTIQRTQQEDSAVYLCASSPPPVGNQPQHFGDGTRLSIL.

The count of this clone is one. The chain uses TRBV28 and TRBJ2-3; weak D call: TRBD1 (6 bases). With 4 bases removed from V and 2 bases from J, the gap between germline ends came to 10 bases. From germline, CDR1 is MDHEN and CDR2 SYDVKM. The CDR3 totals 14 residues. The DNA of the CDR3 is TGTGCCAGCAGTTGGACAGATATCACAGATACGCAGTATTTT. Translating it yields CASSWTDITDTQYF. Supplemented by reference TRBV28 and TRBJ2-3, the full variable domain reads DVKVTQSSRYLVKRTGEKVFLECVQDMDHENMFWYRQDPGLGLRLIYFSYDVKMKEKGDIPEGYSVSREKKERFSLILESASTNQTSMYLCASSWTDITDTQYFGPGTRLTVL.

The chain recombines TRBV5-1 with TRBJ1-2; 8 positions agree with TRBD1. From germline, CDR1 is SGHRS and CDR2 YFSETQ. V shed 3 bases, J shed 2 bases, and the junction held 3 bases outside the gene matches. The CDR3 extends over 14 amino acids. The CDR3 loop is CASSSGTGNYGYTF. The CDR3 DNA follows: TGCGCCAGCAGCTCCGGGACAGGCAACTATGGCTACACCTTC. Full variable domain (remainder filled in from reference TRBV5-1 and TRBJ1-2): KAGVTQTPRYLIKTRGQQVTLSCSPISGHRSVSWYQQTPGQGLQFLFEYFSETQRNKGNFPGRFSGRQFSNSRSEMNVSTLELGDSALYLCASSSGTGNYGYTFGSGTRLTVV.